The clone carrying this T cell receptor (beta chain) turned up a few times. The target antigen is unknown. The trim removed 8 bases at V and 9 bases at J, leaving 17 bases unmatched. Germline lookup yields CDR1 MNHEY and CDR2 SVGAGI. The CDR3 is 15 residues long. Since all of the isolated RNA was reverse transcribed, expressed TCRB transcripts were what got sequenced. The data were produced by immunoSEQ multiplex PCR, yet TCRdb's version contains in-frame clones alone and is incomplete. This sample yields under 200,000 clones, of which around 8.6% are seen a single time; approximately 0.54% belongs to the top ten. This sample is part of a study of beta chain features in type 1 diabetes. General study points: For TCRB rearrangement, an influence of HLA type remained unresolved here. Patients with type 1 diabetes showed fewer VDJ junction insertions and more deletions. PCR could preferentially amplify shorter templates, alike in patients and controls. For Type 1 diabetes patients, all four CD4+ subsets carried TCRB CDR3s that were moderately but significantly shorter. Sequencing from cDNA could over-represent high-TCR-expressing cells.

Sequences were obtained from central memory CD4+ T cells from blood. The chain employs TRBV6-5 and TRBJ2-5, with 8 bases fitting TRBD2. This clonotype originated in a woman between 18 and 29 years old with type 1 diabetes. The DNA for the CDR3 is TGTGCCAGCCGCCCCGGCATCGGGGGGGCCTCGGCCCAGTACTTC. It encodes CASRPGIGGASAQYF.